The T cell receptor (beta chain) under discussion was sequenced for a study of blood T cell repertoires in COVID-19 (dated by TCRdb to about 2020). About the investigation overall: Collaborator samples came from the United States, Italy and Spain and covered acute and convalescent phases of COVID-19. Where available, HLA class I and class II types were taken from metadata supplied by the sample provider and were not determined by assay-based typing. The material from the prospective study consisted of cDNA or gDNA derived from T cells, B-cell-depleted T cells, or PBMCs. Sample metadata almost always included a de-identified subject ID, COVID-19 status, age in years and sex. The samples were drawn from the first 160 participants of the ongoing ImmuneRACE study and from 1,254 subjects provided by 6 global collaborators. The repertoires were released in a freely available public database intended as a resource for research on the immune response to SARS-CoV-2. Subjects who had been exposed to COVID-19, were actively infected with it, or had recovered from it provided the deeply sampled blood TCRbeta repertoires that made up the dataset.

CDR1 is given as SEHNR and CDR2 as FQNEAQ, both from the germline V gene (reference sequence). V is cut back by 0 bases and J by 6 bases, with 3 bases in the junction unmatched. There are 15 amino acids in the CDR3, from cysteine to phenylalanine inclusive. The read is trimmed to its CDR3 DNA, 45 bases read in frame from base 1. The immunoSEQ Assay, a bias-controlled multiplex PCR, was used to amplify TCRbeta CDR3 regions from genomic DNA. Per the authors' processing: The number of nucleated cells in each sample was estimated from the amplification of reference gene primers within the assay. To quantify the absolute abundance of each unique TCRbeta CDR3 rearrangement, sequence reads were collapsed and filtered. For each sample, productive Simpson clonality was calculated as the square root of Simpson's diversity index over productive rearrangements. As stored in TCRdb, this immuneACCESS dataset retains in-frame rearrangements with V and J assigned. A fraction of the clones does not appear; measured against another copy, unresolved V genes explain less than half of the discrepancy, and the remainder lacks a known reason. V and J calls plus clone size are reproduced from that table; the DNA served to infer D and trimming. The sample yields some 200,000 clones; nearly 90% were counted once. 18% of the sample comes from the top ten.

At one collaborating source in Seattle, patients were enrolled during active infection and were followed longitudinally through the course of disease. Each collaborating institution followed its own protocols to collect whole blood in K2EDTA tubes. For TCRbeta analysis, collaborator samples were shipped as frozen whole blood, as isolated PBMCs, or as DNA extracted from either sample type. What the authors observed across the whole study: How much clinical and demographic metadata was included differed by source and by participant, and the metadata was provided uncurated.

With regard to this clone: Its antigen is not yet known. No quality values exist for individual bases; no much larger clone is one base distant.

This TCR derives from a man in his forties or fifties with COVID-19, enrolled during active disease. Material: peripheral blood. This chain is built from TRBV7-9 and TRBJ1-5; 9 bases in the junction line up with TRBD1. The DNA sequence is given as TGTGCCAGCAGCTTAGCACAGGGGGCGGCTCAGCCCCAGCATTTT. Its protein is CASSLAQGAAQPQHF. Supplemented by the reference TRBV7-9 and TRBJ1-5 proteins around the CDR3, the complete variable domain is DTGVSQNPRHKITKRGQNVTFRCDPISEHNRLYWYRQTLGQGPEFLTYFQNEAQLEKSRLLSDRFSAERPKGSFSTLEIQRTEQGDSAMYLCASSLAQGAAQPQHFGDGTRLSIL.